Below, 17 T cell receptor beta chains from the same sample are listed, as sequenced in a study of blood T cell repertoires in COVID-19 (dated by TCRdb to the early 2020s). The library was generated by the immunoSEQ multiplex PCR assay. What TCRdb holds here is the immuneACCESS table cut down to in-frame rearrangements. Part of the clones is not present; checked against another copy, under half of the missing clones reflect an unresolved V gene, and the others are unexplained. This sample gives 130,000 or so clones in total; 86% of them show up just once. The ten largest clones represent approximately 8.2% of the sample. The material sequenced was peripheral blood. These receptors all come from a woman between 55 and 75 years old with acute or convalescent COVID-19.

The rearrangement uses TRBV27 and TRBJ2-1, with unresolved D. Germline V gene data show CDR1 as MNHEY and CDR2 as SMNVEV (reference sequence). This CDR3 spans 13 amino acids. V lost 3 bases and J lost 8, with 11 bases in between. The CDR3 region has the DNA TGTGCCAGCAGTTTCCTCGCTATGTATGAGCAGTTCTTC. It encodes CASSFLAMYEQFF.

The rearrangement links TRBV27 to TRBJ2-2; 8 nucleotides agree with TRBD1. Trimming removed 0 bases from V and 7 bases from J; junction bases left unmatched: 4. Germline assignment: CDR1 MNHEY and CDR2 SMNVEV (reference sequence). The CDR3 sequence is 15 residues long. Here the CDR3 DNA reads TGTGCCAGCAGTTTATCACAGGGGGATCACGGGGAGCTGTTTTTT. Protein product: CASSLSQGDHGELFF.

The V and J genes are TRBV10-3 and TRBJ1-2; D gene unclear. The CDR3 extends over 13 amino acids. The germline CDR1 and CDR2 sequences are ENHRY and SYGVKD. Trimming cost V 3 bases and J 0 bases, with 5 bases left between them. The CDR3 region has the DNA TGTGCCATCAGTGACTCTTCTAACTATGGCTACACCTTC. This gives the protein CAISDSSNYGYTF.

The chain carries TRBV5-1 and TRBJ1-2; no clear D gene. The CDR3 spans 16 residues. The V gene's germline CDR1 is SGHRS and CDR2 YFSETQ. The ends were cut back, 0 bases at V and 2 bases at J, with 14 bases in the middle. This CDR3 is CASSLGPGRENYGYTF. In DNA, the CDR3 is TGCGCCAGCAGCTTGGGCCCCGGGAGAGAGAACTATGGCTACACCTTC.

The V gene is TRBV18, the J gene TRBJ2-2, with 7 nucleotides matching TRBD2. V dropped 5 bases and J dropped 0; count of bases not matched to a gene: 3. The CDR3 spans 15 residues. Germline CDR1 KGHSH, CDR2 LQKENI. The CDR3 reads CASSTGTTNTGELFF. The CDR3 DNA sequence: TGTGCCAGCTCAACCGGGACTACGAACACCGGGGAGCTGTTTTTT.

This clone was seen more than once but under ten times. The chain combines TRBV6-5 with TRBJ2-7; weak D call: TRBD1 (6 bases). Germline V gene sequence: CDR1 MNHEY, CDR2 SVGAGI. V was shortened by 6 bases and J by 6 bases, with 12 bases between the two germline ends. The CDR3 spans 12 residues. CDR3 in DNA: TGTGCCAGCAGGGCAGGGGTGGGCGAGCAGTACTTC. Translating it yields CASRAGVGEQYF.

This clone was recorded once. The chain combines TRBV3-1 (or the pseudogene TRBV3-2) with TRBJ2-4; D is possibly TRBD1 (6 bases). V lost 6 bases, J lost 0 bases, and 18 bases lay in between. The germline V gene encodes CDR1 LGHDT and CDR2 YNNKEL (reference sequence). This CDR3 has 17 amino acids. The CDR3 DNA reads TGTGCCAGCAGTCCCTCAGGACAGTTGCTAGCCAAAAACATTCAGTACTTC. Translation: CASSPSGQLLAKNIQYF.

The CDR3: CASSPPGGNTEAFF. CDR3 DNA sequence: TGTGCCAGCTCACCACCGGGGGGGAACACTGAAGCTTTCTTT. V and J are TRBV18 and TRBJ1-1, with TRBD1 as a possible D gene (5 bases). Germline V CDR1 and CDR2: KGHSH, LQKENI. The CDR3 sequence is 14 residues long. V lost 0 bases to trimming and J lost 1 base, with 6 bases between them.

The chain employs TRBV7-9 and TRBJ2-5; possibly TRBD2 for D (6 bases). This CDR3 is built from 14 residues. V shed 0 bases and J shed 2 bases, with 7 bases lying between them. The V gene's germline CDR1 is SEHNR and CDR2 FQNEAQ (reference sequence). The CDR3: CASSLAAGQETQYF. The CDR3 DNA reads as TGTGCCAGCAGCTTAGCTGCGGGACAAGAGACCCAGTACTTC.

The genes are TRBV6-2 or TRBV6-3 and TRBJ2-3; TRBD2 matches at 8 bases. This CDR3 contains 17 residues. Germline V gene sequence: CDR1 MNHEY, CDR2 SVGEGT. Germline trimming cut 2 bases from V and 8 bases from J; bases unmatched to any gene: 15. CDR3 protein: CASSYEALGTSGVTQYF. The CDR3 nucleotides are TGTGCCAGCAGTTACGAGGCTCTCGGGACTAGTGGTGTTACGCAGTATTTT.

V usage is TRBV10-3 and J usage is TRBJ2-2; perhaps TRBD2 as D (7 bases). The ends were cut back, 2 bases at V and 3 bases at J, with 10 bases in the middle. The CDR3 contains 15 residues. Germline-derived CDR1 and CDR2 are ENHRY and SYGVKD. Here the CDR3 reads CAISEKGGYTGELFF. The CDR3 nucleotides are TGTGCCATCAGTGAGAAGGGGGGGTACACCGGGGAGCTGTTTTTT.

This sequence joins TRBV28 and TRBJ2-7; 11 positions match TRBD2. J lost 1 base, V lost 6 bases, and 2 bases had no gene match. This CDR3 spans 14 amino acids. From germline, CDR1 is MDHEN and CDR2 SYDVKM. CDR3 bases: TGTGCCAGCAGCACTAGCGGGGGATCCTACGAGCAGTACTTC. Translation: CASSTSGGSYEQYF.

V is TRBV14 and J is TRBJ2-6; D is possibly TRBD2 (6 bases). The CDR3 extends over 15 amino acids. V was shortened by 8 bases and J by 0 bases, with 11 bases between the two germline ends. CDR1 SGHDN and CDR2 FVKESK come from the germline V gene. DNA for the CDR3: TGTGCCAGCGGGAGGATTGTCTCTGGGGCCAACGTCCTGACTTTC. It specifies CASGRIVSGANVLTF.

The genes are TRBV29-1 and TRBJ1-1, with 9 bases identical to TRBD1. Germline CDR1 reads SQVTM; CDR2 reads ANQGSEA. V lost 5 bases and J lost 5; bases outside the gene matches: 3. The length of the CDR3 is 12 residues. Here the CDR3 reads CSVNRGRTEAFF. For the CDR3, the DNA is TGCAGCGTTAACAGGGGGCGGACTGAAGCTTTCTTT.

The chain is built from TRBV7-6 and TRBJ1-6; TRBD1 is a possible D gene (5 bases). Deletions cut 4 bases from V and 10 bases from J, with 14 bases between. CDR3 length: 14 residues. In germline, CDR1 is SGHVS, CDR2 FNYEAQ. CDR3 residues: CASSSQGRGSPLHF. Written as DNA, the CDR3 is TGTGCCAGCAGCTCGCAGGGAAGGGGATCACCCCTCCACTTT.

CDR3 sequence reads: CASSVAGINQPQHF. In nucleotides, the CDR3 is TGTGCCAGCAGCGTAGCGGGAATCAATCAGCCCCAGCATTTT. V gene TRBV9 combines with J gene TRBJ1-5; D not certain. CDR3 length: 14 amino acids. Trimming shortened V by 0 bases and J by 3 bases, and 7 bases separated the two germline ends. The germline V gene has CDR1 SGDLS and CDR2 YYNGEE.

The chain links TRBV28 to TRBJ2-1; TRBD2 might be the D (6 bases). The CDR3 runs 13 residues. V lost 8 bases, J lost 9 bases, and 17 bases lay in between. CDR1 and CDR2 (germline): MDHEN, SYDVKM. The CDR3 DNA is TGTGCCAGCGCGGGACGGCCTGGAACTGAGCAGTTCTTC. This codes for CASAGRPGTEQFF.